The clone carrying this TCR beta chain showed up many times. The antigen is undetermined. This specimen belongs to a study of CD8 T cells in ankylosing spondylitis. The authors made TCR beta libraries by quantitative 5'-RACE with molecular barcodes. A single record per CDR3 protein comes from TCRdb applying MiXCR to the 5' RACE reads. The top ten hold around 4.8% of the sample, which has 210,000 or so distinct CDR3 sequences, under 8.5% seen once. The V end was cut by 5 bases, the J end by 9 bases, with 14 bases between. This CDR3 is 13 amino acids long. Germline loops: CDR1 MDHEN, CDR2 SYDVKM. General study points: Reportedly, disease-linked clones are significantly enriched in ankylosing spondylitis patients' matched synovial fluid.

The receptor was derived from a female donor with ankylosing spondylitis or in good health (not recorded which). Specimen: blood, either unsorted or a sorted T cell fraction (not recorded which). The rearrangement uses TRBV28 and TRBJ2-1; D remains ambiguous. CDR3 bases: TGTGCCAGCAGTACAACTAATAAAATTGAGCAGTTCTTC. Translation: CASSTTNKIEQFF.